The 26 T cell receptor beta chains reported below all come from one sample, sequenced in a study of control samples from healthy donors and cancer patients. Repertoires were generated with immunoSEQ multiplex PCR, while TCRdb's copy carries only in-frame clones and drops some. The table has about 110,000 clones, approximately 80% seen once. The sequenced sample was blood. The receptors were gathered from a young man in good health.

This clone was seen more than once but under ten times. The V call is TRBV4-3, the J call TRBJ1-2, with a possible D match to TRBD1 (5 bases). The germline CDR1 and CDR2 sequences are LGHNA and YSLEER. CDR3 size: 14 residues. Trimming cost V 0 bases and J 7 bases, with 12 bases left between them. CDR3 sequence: CASSQDTRGTGYTF. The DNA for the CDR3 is TGCGCCAGCAGCCAAGATACCCGGGGGACTGGCTACACCTTC.

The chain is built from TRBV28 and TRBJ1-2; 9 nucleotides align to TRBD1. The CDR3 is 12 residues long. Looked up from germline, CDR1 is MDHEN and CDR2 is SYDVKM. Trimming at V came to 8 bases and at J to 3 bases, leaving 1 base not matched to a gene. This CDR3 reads CASRDRDYGYTF. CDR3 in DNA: TGTGCCAGCCGGGACAGGGACTATGGCTACACCTTC.

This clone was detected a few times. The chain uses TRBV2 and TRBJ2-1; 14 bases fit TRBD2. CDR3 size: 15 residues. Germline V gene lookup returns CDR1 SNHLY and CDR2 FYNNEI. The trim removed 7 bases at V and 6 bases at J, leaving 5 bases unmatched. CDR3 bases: TGTGCCAGCATCGGACTAGCGGGGGGACCCAATGAGCAGTTCTTC. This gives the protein CASIGLAGGPNEQFF.

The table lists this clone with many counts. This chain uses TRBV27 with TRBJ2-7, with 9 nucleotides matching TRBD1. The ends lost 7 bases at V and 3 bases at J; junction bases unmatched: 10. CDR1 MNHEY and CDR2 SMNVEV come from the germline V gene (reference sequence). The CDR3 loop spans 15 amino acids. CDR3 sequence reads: CASNRAGTGCYEQYF. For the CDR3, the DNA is TGTGCCAGCAATAGAGCCGGGACAGGGTGCTACGAGCAGTACTTC.

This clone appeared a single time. The CDR3 bases are TGTGCCAGCAGTATTTACAATTCACCCCTCCACTTT. Its protein product is CASSIYNSPLHF. This chain uses TRBV6-5 with TRBJ1-6; D call uncertain. The germline CDR1 and CDR2 sequences are MNHEY and SVGAGI. The CDR3 extends over 12 amino acids. The germline V and J ends were trimmed by 5 bases and 7 bases, with 6 bases remaining between them.

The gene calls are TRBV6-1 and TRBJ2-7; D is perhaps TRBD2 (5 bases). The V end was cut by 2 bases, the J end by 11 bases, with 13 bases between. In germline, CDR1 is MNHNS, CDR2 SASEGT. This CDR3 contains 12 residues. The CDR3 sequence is CASSEFRGTKYV. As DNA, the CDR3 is TGTGCCAGCAGTGAATTCCGGGGAACTAAGTACGTC.

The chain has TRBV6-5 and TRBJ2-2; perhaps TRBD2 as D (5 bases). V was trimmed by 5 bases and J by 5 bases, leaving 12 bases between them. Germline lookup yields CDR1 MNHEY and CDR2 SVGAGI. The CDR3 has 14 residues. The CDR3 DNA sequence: TGTGCCAGCAGTCCCCGCGGGTTGACCGGGGAGCTGTTTTTT. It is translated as CASSPRGLTGELFF.

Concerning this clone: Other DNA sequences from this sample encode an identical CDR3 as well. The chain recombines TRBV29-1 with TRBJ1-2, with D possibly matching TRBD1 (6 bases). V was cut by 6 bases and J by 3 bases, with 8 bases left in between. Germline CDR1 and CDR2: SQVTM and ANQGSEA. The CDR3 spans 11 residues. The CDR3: CSVTGYYGYTF. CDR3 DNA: TGCAGCGTAACAGGGTACTATGGCTACACCTTC.

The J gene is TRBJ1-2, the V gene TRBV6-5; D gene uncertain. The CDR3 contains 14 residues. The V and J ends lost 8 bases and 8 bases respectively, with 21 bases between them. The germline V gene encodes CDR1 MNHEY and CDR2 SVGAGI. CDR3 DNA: TGTGCCAGCGGATCCGTGGATCTCCTAGGCGGCTACACCTTC. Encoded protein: CASGSVDLLGGYTF.

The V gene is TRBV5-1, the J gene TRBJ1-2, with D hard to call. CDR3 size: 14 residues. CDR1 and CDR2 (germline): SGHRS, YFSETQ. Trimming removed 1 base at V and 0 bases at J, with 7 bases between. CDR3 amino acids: CASSLNTPNYGYTF. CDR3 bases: TGCGCCAGCAGCTTGAACACGCCTAACTATGGCTACACCTTC.

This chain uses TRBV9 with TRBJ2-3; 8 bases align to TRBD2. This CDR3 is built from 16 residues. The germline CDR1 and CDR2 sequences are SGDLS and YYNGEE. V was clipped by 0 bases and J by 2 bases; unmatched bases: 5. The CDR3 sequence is CASSVDPAGATDTQYF. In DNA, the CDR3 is TGTGCCAGCAGCGTAGATCCAGCGGGAGCCACAGATACGCAGTATTTT.

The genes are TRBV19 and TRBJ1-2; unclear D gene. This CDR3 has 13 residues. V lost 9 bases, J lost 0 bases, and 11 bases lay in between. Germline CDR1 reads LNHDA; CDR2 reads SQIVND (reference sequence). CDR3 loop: CASYQYTNYGYTF. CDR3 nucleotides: TGTGCCAGCTACCAGTATACTAACTATGGCTACACCTTC.

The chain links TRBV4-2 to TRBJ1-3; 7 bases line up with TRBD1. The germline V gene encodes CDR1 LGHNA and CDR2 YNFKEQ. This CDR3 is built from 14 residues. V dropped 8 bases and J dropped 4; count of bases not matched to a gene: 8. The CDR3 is CASGRQGGGNTIYF. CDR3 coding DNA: TGTGCCAGCGGACGACAGGGTGGCGGAAACACCATATATTTT.

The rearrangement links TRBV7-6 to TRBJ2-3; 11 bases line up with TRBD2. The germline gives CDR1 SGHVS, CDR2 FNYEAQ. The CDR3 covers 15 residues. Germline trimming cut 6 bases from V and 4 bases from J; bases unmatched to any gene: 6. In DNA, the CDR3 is TGTGCCAGCAGAGCGGGACTAGCGGCGGCAGATACGCAGTATTTT. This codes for CASRAGLAAADTQYF.

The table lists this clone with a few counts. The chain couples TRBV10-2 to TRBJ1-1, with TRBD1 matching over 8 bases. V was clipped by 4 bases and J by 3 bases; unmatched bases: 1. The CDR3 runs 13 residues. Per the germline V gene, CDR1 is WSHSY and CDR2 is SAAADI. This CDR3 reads CASSGQGYTEAFF. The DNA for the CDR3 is TGCGCCAGCAGTGGACAGGGGTACACTGAAGCTTTCTTT.

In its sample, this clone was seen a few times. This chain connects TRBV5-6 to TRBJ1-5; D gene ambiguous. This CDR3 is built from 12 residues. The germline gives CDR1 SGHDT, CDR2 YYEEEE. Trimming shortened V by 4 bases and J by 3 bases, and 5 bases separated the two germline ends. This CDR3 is CASSLPNQPQHF. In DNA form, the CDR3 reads TGTGCCAGCAGCCTACCCAATCAGCCCCAGCATTTT.

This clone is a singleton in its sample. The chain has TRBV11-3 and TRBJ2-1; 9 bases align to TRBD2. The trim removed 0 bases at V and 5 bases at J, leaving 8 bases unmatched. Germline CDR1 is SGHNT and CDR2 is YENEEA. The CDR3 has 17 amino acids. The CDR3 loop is CASSLDSRASGDNEQFF. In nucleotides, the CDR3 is TGTGCCAGCAGCTTAGATTCTAGGGCTAGCGGGGACAATGAGCAGTTCTTC.

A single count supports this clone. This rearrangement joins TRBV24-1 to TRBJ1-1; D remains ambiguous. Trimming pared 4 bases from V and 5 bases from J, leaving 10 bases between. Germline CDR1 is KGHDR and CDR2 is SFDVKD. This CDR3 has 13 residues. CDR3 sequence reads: CATSDWGSTEAFF. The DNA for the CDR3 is TGTGCCACCAGTGACTGGGGTAGTACTGAAGCTTTCTTT.

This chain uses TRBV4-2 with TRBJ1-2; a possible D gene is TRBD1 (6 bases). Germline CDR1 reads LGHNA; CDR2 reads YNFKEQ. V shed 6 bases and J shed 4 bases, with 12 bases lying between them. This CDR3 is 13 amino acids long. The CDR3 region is CASRGGRSYGYTF. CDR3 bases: TGTGCCAGCAGGGGGGGGCGCAGCTATGGCTACACCTTC.

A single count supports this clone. The CDR3 region is CASSFLAPTDSYNEQFF. The CDR3 region has the DNA TGCGCCAGCAGCTTCCTAGCACCCACTGACTCCTACAATGAGCAGTTCTTC. The chain joins TRBV5-1 to TRBJ2-1; tentative D call: TRBD2 (5 bases). The CDR3 spans 17 residues. Per the germline V gene, CDR1 is SGHRS and CDR2 is YFSETQ. The V end was cut by 2 bases, the J end by 0 bases, with 15 bases between.

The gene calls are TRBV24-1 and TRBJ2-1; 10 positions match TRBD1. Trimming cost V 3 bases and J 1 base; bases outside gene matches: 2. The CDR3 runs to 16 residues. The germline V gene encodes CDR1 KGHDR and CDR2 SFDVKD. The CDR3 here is CATSDADRGSYNEQFF. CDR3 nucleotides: TGTGCCACCAGTGATGCGGACAGGGGGTCCTACAATGAGCAGTTCTTC.

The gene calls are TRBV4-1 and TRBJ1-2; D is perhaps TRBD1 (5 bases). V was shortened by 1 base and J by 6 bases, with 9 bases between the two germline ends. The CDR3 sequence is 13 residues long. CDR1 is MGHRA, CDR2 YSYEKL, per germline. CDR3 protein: CASSQGVGDGYTF. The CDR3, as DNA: TGCGCCAGCAGCCAAGGGGTGGGGGATGGCTACACCTTC.

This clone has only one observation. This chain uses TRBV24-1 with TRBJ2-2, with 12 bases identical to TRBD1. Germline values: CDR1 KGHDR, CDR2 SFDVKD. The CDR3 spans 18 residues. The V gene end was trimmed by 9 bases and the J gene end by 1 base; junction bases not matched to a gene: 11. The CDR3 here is CATGASGTGGLNTGELFF. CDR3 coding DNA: TGTGCCACCGGGGCCTCCGGGACAGGGGGCTTGAACACCGGGGAGCTGTTTTTT.

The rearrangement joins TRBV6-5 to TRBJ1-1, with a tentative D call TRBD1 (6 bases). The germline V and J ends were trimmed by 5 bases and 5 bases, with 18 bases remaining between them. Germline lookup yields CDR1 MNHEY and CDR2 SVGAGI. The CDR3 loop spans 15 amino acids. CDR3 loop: CASSPKLQGGTEAFF. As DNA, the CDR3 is TGTGCCAGCAGTCCCAAATTACAGGGAGGTACTGAAGCTTTCTTT.

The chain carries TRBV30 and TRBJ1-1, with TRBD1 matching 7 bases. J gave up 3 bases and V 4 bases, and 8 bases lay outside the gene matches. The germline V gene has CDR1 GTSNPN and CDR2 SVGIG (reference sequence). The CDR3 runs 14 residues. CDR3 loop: CAWKSGQGDTEAFF. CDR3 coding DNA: TGTGCCTGGAAGTCGGGGCAGGGGGACACTGAAGCTTTCTTT.

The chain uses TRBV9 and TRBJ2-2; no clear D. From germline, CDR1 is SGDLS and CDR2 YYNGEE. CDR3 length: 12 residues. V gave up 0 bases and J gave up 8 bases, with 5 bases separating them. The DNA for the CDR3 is TGTGCCAGCAGCGTAGGTTATGGGGAGCTGTTTTTT. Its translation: CASSVGYGELFF.